This TCR beta chain emerged from a study of regulatory T cells in long-lasting Graves disease. This clonotype was recorded a few times. The antigen remains undetermined. V lost 5 bases, J lost 3 bases, and 14 bases lay in between. CDR1 and CDR2 from the germline V gene are DFQATT and SNEGSKA (reference sequence). The CDR3 covers 14 residues. Broader study findings: Persistent-disease Graves' patients showed less TCR diversity than new cases.

The sample's time point: persistent/refractory GD, antithyroid drugs over 5 years with positive TRAb. Following extraction of RNA from PBMCs, that RNA was used to make the TCR library. Patient provenance is recorded as an endocrinology department in Xi'an, China. Libraries of TCR beta came from iRepertoire HTBI primers plus Arm-PCR of CDR3 regions. A single record per CDR3 protein comes from TCRdb applying MiXCR to the multiplex PCR reads. This sample yields 700,000 or so distinct CDR3 sequences, of which around 30% are seen a single time; 40% to 50% belongs to the top ten. The source material was peripheral blood mononuclear cells (PBMCs), sampled when the disease was refractory, from a patient treated with antithyroid drugs. This receptor was identified in a female donor with Graves disease. The chain links TRBV20-1 to TRBJ1-5; D is unclear. CDR3 loop: CSAAPPDYNQPQHF. The CDR3 nucleotides are TGCAGTGCTGCCCCTCCGGACTACAATCAGCCCCAGCATTTT.